This T cell receptor (beta chain) was profiled in a study of cytomegalovirus exposure and HLA in healthy donors. Overall study findings and caveats: The study labeled 164 TCR beta chains cytomegalovirus-associated.

Use of 60 Vbeta and 13 Jbeta primers characterized the PCR. Assay used: immunoSEQ multiplex PCR; TCRdb lists only in-frame clones, some missing. Here the sample spans nearly 200,000 clones, about 76% being singletons. Germline lookup yields CDR1 MNHNS and CDR2 SASEGT. The CDR3 runs 15 residues. V shed 7 bases and J shed 0 bases, with 13 bases lying between them. To note about this clone: The antigen is unknown.

V gene TRBV6-1 combines with J gene TRBJ1-3; tentative D call: TRBD1 (6 bases). The sequenced sample was PBMCs. The sequence was obtained from a male donor in good health and CMV-seropositive. The CDR3, as DNA: TGTGCCAGCACTCGGGGGGCCTTCTCTGGAAACACCATATATTTT. It yields the protein CASTRGAFSGNTIYF.